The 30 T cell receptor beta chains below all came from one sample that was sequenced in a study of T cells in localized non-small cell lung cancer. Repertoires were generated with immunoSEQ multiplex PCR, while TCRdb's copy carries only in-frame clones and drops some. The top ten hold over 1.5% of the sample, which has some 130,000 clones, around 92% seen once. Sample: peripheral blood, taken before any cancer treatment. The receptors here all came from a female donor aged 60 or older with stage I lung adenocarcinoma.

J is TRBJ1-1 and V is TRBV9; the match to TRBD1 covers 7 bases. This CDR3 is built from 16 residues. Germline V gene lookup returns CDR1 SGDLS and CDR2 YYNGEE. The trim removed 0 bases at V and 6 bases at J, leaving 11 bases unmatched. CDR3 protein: CASSVAETGWKAEAFF. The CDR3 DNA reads TGTGCCAGCAGCGTAGCCGAGACAGGGTGGAAGGCTGAAGCTTTCTTT. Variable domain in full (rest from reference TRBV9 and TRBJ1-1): DSGVTQTPKHLITATGQRVTLRCSPRSGDLSVYWYQQSLDQGLQFLIQYYNGEERAKGNILERFSAQQFPDLHSELNLSSLELGDSALYFCASSVAETGWKAEAFFGQGTRLTVV.

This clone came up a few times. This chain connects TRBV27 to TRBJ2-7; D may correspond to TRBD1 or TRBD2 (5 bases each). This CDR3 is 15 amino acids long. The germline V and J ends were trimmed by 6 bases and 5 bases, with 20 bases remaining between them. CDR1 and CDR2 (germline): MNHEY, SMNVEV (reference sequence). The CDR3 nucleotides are TGTGCCAGCAGCCTCACGGGGCACTACCGGGACGAGCAGTACTTC. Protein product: CASSLTGHYRDEQYF.

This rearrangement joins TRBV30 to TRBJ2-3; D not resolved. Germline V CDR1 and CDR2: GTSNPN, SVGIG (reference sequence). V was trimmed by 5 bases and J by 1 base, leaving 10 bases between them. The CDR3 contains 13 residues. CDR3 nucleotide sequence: TGTGCCTGGGTTAGAAAGGGCACAGATACGCAGTATTTT. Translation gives CAWVRKGTDTQYF.

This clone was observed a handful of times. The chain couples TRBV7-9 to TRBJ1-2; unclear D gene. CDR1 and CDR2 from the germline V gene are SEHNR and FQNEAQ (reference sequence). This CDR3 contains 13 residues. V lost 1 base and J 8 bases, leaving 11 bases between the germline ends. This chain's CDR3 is CASSLGGQGGYTF. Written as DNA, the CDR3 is TGTGCCAGCAGCTTAGGAGGCCAAGGGGGCTACACCTTC.

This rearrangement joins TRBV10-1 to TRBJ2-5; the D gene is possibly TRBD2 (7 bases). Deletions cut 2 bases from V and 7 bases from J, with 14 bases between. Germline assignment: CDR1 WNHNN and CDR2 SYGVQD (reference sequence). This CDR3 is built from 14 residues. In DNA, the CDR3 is TGCGCCAGCAGTGAGGTCAGGGCGGGGGCGACCCAGTACTTC. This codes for CASSEVRAGATQYF.

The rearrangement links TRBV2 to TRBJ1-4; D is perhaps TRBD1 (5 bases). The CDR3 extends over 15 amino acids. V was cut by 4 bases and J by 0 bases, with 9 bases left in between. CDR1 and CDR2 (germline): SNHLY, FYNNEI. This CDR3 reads CASSGQTPTNEKLFF. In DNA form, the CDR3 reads TGTGCCAGCAGTGGACAGACCCCAACTAATGAAAAACTGTTTTTT.

CDR3 protein: CASSRRRQESTDTQYF. The CDR3 nucleotides are TGTGCCAGCAGCCGGCGCCGACAGGAGAGCACAGATACGCAGTATTTT. V gene TRBV7-9 combines with J gene TRBJ2-3; TRBD1 is a possible D gene (6 bases). Germline CDR1 and CDR2: SEHNR and FQNEAQ (reference sequence). Trimming removed 5 bases at V and 0 bases at J, with 15 bases between. This CDR3 has 16 amino acids. Variable domain in full (rest from reference TRBV7-9 and TRBJ2-3): DTGVSQNPRHKITKRGQNVTFRCDPISEHNRLYWYRQTLGQGPEFLTYFQNEAQLEKSRLLSDRFSAERPKGSFSTLEIQRTEQGDSAMYLCASSRRRQESTDTQYFGPGTRLTVL.

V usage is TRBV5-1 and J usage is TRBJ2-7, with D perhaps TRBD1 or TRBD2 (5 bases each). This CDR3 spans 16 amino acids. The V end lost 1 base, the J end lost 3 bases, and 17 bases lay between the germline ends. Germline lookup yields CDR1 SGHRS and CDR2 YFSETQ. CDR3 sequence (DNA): TGCGCCAGCAGCTTGACGACCGGGACGAGAAACTACGAGCAGTACTTC. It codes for CASSLTTGTRNYEQYF.

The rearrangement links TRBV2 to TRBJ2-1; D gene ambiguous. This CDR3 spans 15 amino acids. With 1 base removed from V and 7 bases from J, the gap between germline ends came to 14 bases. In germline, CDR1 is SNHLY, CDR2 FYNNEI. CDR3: CASSEVGLPANEQFF. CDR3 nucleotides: TGTGCCAGCAGTGAAGTGGGATTGCCGGCTAATGAGCAGTTCTTC.

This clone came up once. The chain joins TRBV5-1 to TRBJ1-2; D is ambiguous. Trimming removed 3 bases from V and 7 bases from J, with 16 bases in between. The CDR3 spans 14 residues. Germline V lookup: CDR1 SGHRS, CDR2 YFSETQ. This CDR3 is CASSSTTPGFGYTF. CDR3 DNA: TGCGCCAGCAGCTCGACAACTCCGGGGTTTGGCTACACCTTC.

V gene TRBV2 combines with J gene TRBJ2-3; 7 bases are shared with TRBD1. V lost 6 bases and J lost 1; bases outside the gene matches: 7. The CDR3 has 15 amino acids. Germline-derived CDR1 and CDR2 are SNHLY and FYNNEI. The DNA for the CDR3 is TGTGCCAGCAGAGTCGACAGGGCCGGCACAGATACGCAGTATTTT. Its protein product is CASRVDRAGTDTQYF.

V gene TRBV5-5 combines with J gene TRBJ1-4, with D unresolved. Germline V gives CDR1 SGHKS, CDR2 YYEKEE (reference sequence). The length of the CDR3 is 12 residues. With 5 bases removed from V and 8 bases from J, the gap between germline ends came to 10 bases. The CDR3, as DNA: TGTGCCAGCAGATCACTCGAGGAAAAACTGTTTTTT. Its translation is CASRSLEEKLFF.

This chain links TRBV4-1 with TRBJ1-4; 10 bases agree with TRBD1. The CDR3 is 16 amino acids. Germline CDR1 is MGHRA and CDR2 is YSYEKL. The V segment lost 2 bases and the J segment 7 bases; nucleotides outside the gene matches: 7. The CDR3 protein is CASSQPLRDRGEKLFF. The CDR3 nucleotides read TGCGCCAGCAGCCAACCCCTGAGGGACAGGGGTGAAAAACTGTTTTTT.

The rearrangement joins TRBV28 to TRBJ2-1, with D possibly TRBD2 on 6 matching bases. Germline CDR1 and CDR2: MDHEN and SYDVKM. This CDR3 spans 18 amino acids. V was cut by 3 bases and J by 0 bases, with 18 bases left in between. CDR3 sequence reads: CASSLLHGGMSSYNEQFF. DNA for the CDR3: TGTGCCAGCAGTTTGCTACACGGCGGGATGAGCTCCTACAATGAGCAGTTCTTC. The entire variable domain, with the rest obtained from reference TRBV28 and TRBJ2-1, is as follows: DVKVTQSSRYLVKRTGEKVFLECVQDMDHENMFWYRQDPGLGLRLIYFSYDVKMKEKGDIPEGYSVSREKKERFSLILESASTNQTSMYLCASSLLHGGMSSYNEQFFGPGTRLTVL.

The CDR3, as DNA: TGTGCCAGCAAATGGGGCGGGGGCACAGATACGCAGTATTTT. Residues: CASKWGGGTDTQYF. The genes are TRBV2 and TRBJ2-3; D may be TRBD2 (6 bases). Germline lookup yields CDR1 SNHLY and CDR2 FYNNEI. Trimming took 7 bases from V and 1 from J, leaving 12 bases between them. CDR3 length: 14 amino acids. The variable domain in full, completed from reference TRBV2 and TRBJ2-3, reads EPEVTQTPSHQVTQMGQEVILRCVPISNHLYFYWYRQILGQKVEFLVSFYNNEISEKSEIFDDQFSVERPDGSNFTLKIRSTKLEDSAMYFCASKWGGGTDTQYFGPGTRLTVL.

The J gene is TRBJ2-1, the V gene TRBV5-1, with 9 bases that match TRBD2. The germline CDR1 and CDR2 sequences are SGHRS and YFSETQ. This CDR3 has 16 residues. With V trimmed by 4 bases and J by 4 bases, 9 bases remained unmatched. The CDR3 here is CASSPGNSGSYNEQFF. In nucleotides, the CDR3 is TGCGCCAGCAGCCCAGGAAATAGCGGGAGTTACAATGAGCAGTTCTTC. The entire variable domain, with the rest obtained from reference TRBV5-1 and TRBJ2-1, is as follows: KAGVTQTPRYLIKTRGQQVTLSCSPISGHRSVSWYQQTPGQGLQFLFEYFSETQRNKGNFPGRFSGRQFSNSRSEMNVSTLELGDSALYLCASSPGNSGSYNEQFFGPGTRLTVL.

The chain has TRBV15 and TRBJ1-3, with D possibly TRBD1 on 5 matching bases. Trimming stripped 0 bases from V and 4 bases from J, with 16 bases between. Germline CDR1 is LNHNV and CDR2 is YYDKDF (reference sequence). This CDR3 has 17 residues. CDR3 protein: CATSRDLGGPIGNTIYF. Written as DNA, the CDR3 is TGTGCCACCAGCAGAGATTTGGGGGGACCGATCGGAAACACCATATATTTT.

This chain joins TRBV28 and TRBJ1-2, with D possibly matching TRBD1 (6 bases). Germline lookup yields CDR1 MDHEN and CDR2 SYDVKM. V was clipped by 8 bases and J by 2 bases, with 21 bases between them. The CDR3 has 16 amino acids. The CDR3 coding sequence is TGTGCCAGCGCGTCAGGAGGGGGGGGGAGAAACTATGGCTACACCTTC. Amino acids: CASASGGGGRNYGYTF.

CDR3 in amino acids: CASSQVRGAGANEKLFF. CDR3 coding DNA: TGCGCCAGCAGCCAAGTTCGGGGGGCTGGGGCTAATGAAAAACTGTTTTTT. The rearrangement uses TRBV4-1 and TRBJ1-4; D might be TRBD1 (6 bases). V shed 1 base and J shed 3 bases, with 15 bases lying between them. This CDR3 is built from 17 residues. Germline CDR1 MGHRA, CDR2 YSYEKL.

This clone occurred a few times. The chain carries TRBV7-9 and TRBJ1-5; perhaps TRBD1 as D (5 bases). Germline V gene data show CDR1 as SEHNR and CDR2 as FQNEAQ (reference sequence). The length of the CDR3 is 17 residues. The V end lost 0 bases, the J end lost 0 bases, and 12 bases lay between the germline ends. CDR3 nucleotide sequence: TGTGCCAGCAGCTTAGCGCAGGGACTCTATAGCAATCAGCCCCAGCATTTT. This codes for CASSLAQGLYSNQPQHF.

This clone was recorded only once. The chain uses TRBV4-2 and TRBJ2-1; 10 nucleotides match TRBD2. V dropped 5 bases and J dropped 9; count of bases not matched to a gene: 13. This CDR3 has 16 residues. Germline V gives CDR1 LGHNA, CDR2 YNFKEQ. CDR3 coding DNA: TGTGCCAGCAGCTCCCTGGGTAGCGGGAGGTCTGGTGAGCAGTTCTTC. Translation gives CASSSLGSGRSGEQFF.

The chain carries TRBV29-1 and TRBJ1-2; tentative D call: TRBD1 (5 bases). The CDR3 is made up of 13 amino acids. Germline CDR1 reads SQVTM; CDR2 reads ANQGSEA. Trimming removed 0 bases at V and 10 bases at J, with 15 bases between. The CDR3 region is CSVEERAGGLYTF. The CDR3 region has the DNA TGCAGCGTTGAAGAGAGGGCGGGGGGTCTCTACACCTTC.

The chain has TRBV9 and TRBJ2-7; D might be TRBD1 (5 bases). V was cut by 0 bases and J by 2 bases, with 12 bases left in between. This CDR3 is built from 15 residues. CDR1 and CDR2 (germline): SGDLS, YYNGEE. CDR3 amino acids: CASSVGNRPTYEQYF. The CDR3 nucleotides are TGTGCCAGCAGCGTAGGCAACAGGCCAACCTACGAGCAGTACTTC.

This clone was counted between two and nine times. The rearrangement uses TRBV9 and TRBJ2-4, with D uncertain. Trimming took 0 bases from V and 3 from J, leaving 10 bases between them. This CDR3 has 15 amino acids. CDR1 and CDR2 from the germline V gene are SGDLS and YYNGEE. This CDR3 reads CASSVEGSGKNIQYF. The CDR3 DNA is TGTGCCAGCAGCGTAGAGGGATCGGGCAAAAACATTCAGTACTTC.

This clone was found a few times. CDR3 in amino acids: CASTPAENEQYF. Here the CDR3 DNA reads TGTGCCAGCACCCCCGCGGAGAACGAGCAGTACTTC. V usage is TRBV6-6 and J usage is TRBJ2-7; D is uncertain. The CDR3 runs to 12 residues. The germline V gene has CDR1 MNHNY and CDR2 SVGAGI (reference sequence). Trimming left V 7 bases short and J 5 bases short, with 12 bases between.

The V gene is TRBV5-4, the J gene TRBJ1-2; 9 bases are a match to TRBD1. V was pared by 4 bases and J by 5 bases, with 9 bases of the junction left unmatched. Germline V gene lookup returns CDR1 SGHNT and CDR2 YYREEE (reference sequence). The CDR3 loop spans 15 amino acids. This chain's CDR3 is CASSTQGQGGYGYTF. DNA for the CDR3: TGTGCCAGCAGCACCCAGGGACAGGGCGGATATGGCTACACCTTC.

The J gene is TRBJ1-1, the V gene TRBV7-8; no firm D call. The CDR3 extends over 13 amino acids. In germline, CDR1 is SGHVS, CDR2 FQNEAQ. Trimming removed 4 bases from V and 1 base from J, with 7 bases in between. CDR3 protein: CASSSFGNTEAFF. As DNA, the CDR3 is TGTGCCAGCAGCTCGTTCGGGAACACTGAAGCTTTCTTT.

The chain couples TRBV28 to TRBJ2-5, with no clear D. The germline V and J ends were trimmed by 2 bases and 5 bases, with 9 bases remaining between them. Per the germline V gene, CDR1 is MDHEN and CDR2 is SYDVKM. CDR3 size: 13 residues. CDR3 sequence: CASSLGVAETQYF. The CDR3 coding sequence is TGTGCCAGCAGTTTAGGTGTTGCCGAGACCCAGTACTTC.

Here the CDR3 DNA reads TGTGCTAGTGGTTTGGGGGGAGAGCGGACAGATACGCAGTATTTT. Its protein is CASGLGGERTDTQYF. The chain employs TRBV12-5 and TRBJ2-3, with D maybe TRBD2 (5 bases). The CDR3 spans 15 residues. Trimming took off 1 base at V and 3 bases at J, with 11 bases between the two ends. Germline CDR1 LGHNT, CDR2 FRNRAP.

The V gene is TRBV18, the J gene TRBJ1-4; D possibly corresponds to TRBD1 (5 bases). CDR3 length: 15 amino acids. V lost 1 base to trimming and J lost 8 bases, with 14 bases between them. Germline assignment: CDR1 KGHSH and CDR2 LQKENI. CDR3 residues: CASSPRAGKGEKLFF. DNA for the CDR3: TGTGCCAGCTCACCACGGGCAGGGAAGGGAGAAAAACTGTTTTTT.